The next 26 T cell receptor beta chains were all read from a single sample in a study of OX40 agonist ivuxolimab in advanced cancers. The repertoire was sequenced with immunoSEQ multiplex PCR; TCRdb's copy has only in-frame clones and lacks some. The top ten hold around 1.9% of the sample, which has more than 40,000 clones, roughly four fifths seen once. The sample consisted of CD4+ or CD8+ T cells sorted from blood, taken in a trial of the OX40 agonist ivuxolimab. These receptors were obtained from an adult with an advanced solid tumor such as melanoma, head and neck, liver or kidney cancer.

The table lists this clone with a few counts. The gene calls are TRBV29-1 and TRBJ2-3; D is undetermined. The germline V and J ends were trimmed by 4 bases and 0 bases, with 14 bases remaining between them. Germline V gene sequence: CDR1 SQVTM, CDR2 ANQGSEA. The CDR3 length is 15 residues. CDR3 region: CSVVLLGKSTDTQYF. DNA for the CDR3: TGCAGCGTTGTACTGTTGGGCAAGAGCACAGATACGCAGTATTTT.

This clone was counted only a few times. The CDR3 spells CASIPTDRADQPQHF. CDR3 bases: TGTGCCAGTATCCCCACCGACAGGGCGGATCAGCCCCAGCATTTT. The chain employs TRBV19 and TRBJ1-5; 7 bases match TRBD1. This CDR3 is built from 15 residues. Losses at the gene ends were 7 bases for V and 5 bases for J; bases not matched to a gene: 11. In germline, CDR1 is LNHDA, CDR2 SQIVND (reference sequence).

The V call is TRBV5-6, the J call TRBJ2-6; D might be TRBD2 (5 bases). V dropped 1 base and J dropped 0 bases, with 11 bases sitting between them. CDR3 size: 17 residues. The germline CDR1 and CDR2 sequences are SGHDT and YYEEEE. The CDR3 DNA is TGTGCCAGCAGCTTGCCGGGGATAGGCTCTGGGGCCAACGTCCTGACTTTC. This encodes CASSLPGIGSGANVLTF.

J is TRBJ2-3 and V is TRBV27, with 11 nucleotides matching TRBD2. CDR3 size: 16 residues. Germline CDR1 MNHEY, CDR2 SMNVEV (reference sequence). The ends lost 8 bases at V and 2 bases at J; junction bases unmatched: 9. The DNA for the CDR3 is TGTGCCAGCGGCGTAGCGGGGGGGTTTAACACAGATACGCAGTATTTT. This codes for CASGVAGGFNTDTQYF.

This clone has only a few counts. The chain links TRBV7-2 to TRBJ2-7; TRBD2 agrees at 15 bases. The germline gives CDR1 SGHTA, CDR2 FQGNSA. This CDR3 has 15 residues. The junction had 2 bases not matched to a gene; V was cut back by 3 bases and J by 5 bases. The CDR3 loop is CASSLRTSGGDEQYF. CDR3 coding DNA: TGTGCCAGCAGCTTGAGGACTAGCGGGGGGGACGAGCAGTACTTC.

CDR3 sequence: CASSIIGTANYGYTF. Here the CDR3 DNA reads TGTGCCAGCAGTATCATCGGGACAGCTAACTATGGCTACACCTTC. This rearrangement joins TRBV28 to TRBJ1-2, with 7 bases fitting TRBD1. The CDR3 has 15 residues. V was pared by 5 bases and J by 0 bases, with 6 bases of the junction left unmatched. CDR1 is MDHEN, CDR2 SYDVKM, per germline.

This clone was seen just once. This chain connects TRBV5-1 to TRBJ1-3; TRBD1 aligns across 8 bases. Germline values: CDR1 SGHRS, CDR2 YFSETQ. The CDR3 is made up of 16 amino acids. V shed 4 bases, J shed 3 bases, and the junction held 9 bases outside the gene matches. Written as DNA, the CDR3 is TGCGCCAGCAGCATGCAGGGGGCGCGGGTTGGAAACACCATATATTTT. It specifies CASSMQGARVGNTIYF.

This sequence joins TRBV11-3 and TRBJ2-1; D call uncertain. Germline CDR1 and CDR2: SGHNT and YENEEA. With 5 bases removed from V and 8 bases from J, the gap between germline ends came to 10 bases. CDR3 length: 12 amino acids. The CDR3 region has the DNA TGTGCCAGCAGCCCTCAGACCGATGAGCAGTTCTTC. It codes for CASSPQTDEQFF.

The V call is TRBV5-4, the J call TRBJ2-5, with D possibly called TRBD1 or TRBD2 (5 bases each). Trimming removed 4 bases at V and 2 bases at J, with 15 bases between. This CDR3 spans 15 amino acids. Germline loops: CDR1 SGHNT, CDR2 YYREEE (reference sequence). The DNA of the CDR3 is TGTGCCAGCAGCGGGGGACCCCACGAACAAGAGACCCAGTACTTC. The encoded protein is CASSGGPHEQETQYF.

The chain has TRBV19 and TRBJ1-6; D is undetermined. The CDR3 extends over 14 amino acids. V was clipped by 3 bases and J by 8 bases, with 11 bases between them. From germline, CDR1 is LNHDA and CDR2 SQIVND (reference sequence). The CDR3 sequence is CASSMEYRDSPLHF. CDR3 DNA sequence: TGTGCCAGTAGTATGGAATATAGGGATTCACCCCTCCACTTT.

The CDR3 reads CSALRGDTQYF. CDR3 in DNA: TGCAGTGCCCTGAGGGGAGATACGCAGTATTTT. The V call is TRBV20-1, the J call TRBJ2-3; either TRBD1 or TRBD2 may supply D (5 bases each). CDR1 DFQATT and CDR2 SNEGSKA come from the germline V gene (reference sequence). V was trimmed by 6 bases and J by 5 bases, leaving 9 bases between them. The CDR3 sequence is 11 residues long.

The V gene is TRBV2, the J gene TRBJ1-2; the match to TRBD1 covers 8 bases. V dropped 6 bases and J dropped 7; count of bases not matched to a gene: 7. Germline CDR1 and CDR2: SNHLY and FYNNEI. The CDR3 has 13 amino acids. The chain's CDR3 is CASSLDRAGGYTF. Written as DNA, the CDR3 is TGTGCCAGCAGCCTGGACAGGGCGGGTGGCTACACCTTC.

This rearrangement joins TRBV7-2 to TRBJ2-5; D may correspond to TRBD1 or TRBD2 (5 bases each). The CDR3 has 12 amino acids. Germline lookup yields CDR1 SGHTA and CDR2 FQGNSA. V was shortened by 6 bases and J by 6 bases, with 11 bases between the two germline ends. CDR3: CASRAVGQTQYF. The CDR3 DNA is TGTGCCAGCAGGGCTGTGGGACAGACCCAGTACTTC.

The chain links TRBV11-2 to TRBJ2-2; weak D call: TRBD1 (6 bases). The germline V gene encodes CDR1 SGHAT and CDR2 FQNNGV. V was trimmed by 4 bases and J by 4 bases, leaving 13 bases between them. The CDR3 totals 15 residues. The CDR3 bases are TGTGCCAGCAGCTCCCCAGGGGTTAGCACCGGGGAGCTGTTTTTT. As protein: CASSSPGVSTGELFF.

The chain has TRBV7-2 and TRBJ2-5, with D possibly matching TRBD1 (6 bases). The CDR3 runs to 13 residues. From germline, CDR1 is SGHTA and CDR2 FQGNSA. Trimming shortened V by 2 bases and J by 4 bases, and 8 bases separated the two germline ends. Here the CDR3 reads CASSLRGGETQYF. Here the CDR3 DNA reads TGTGCCAGCAGCTTAAGAGGGGGAGAGACCCAGTACTTC. Complete variable domain (other parts from reference TRBV7-2 and TRBJ2-5): GAGVSQSPSNKVTEKGKDVELRCDPISGHTALYWYRQSLGQGLEFLIYFQGNSAPDKSGLPSDRFSAERTGGSVSTLTIQRTQQEDSAVYLCASSLRGGETQYFGPGTRLLVL.

This clone has just one count. The chain carries TRBV2 and TRBJ1-1, with D possibly TRBD1 on 5 matching bases. V was shortened by 1 base and J by 4 bases, with 10 bases between the two germline ends. This CDR3 has 14 amino acids. CDR1 is SNHLY and CDR2 is FYNNEI in the germline V gene. CDR3 in amino acids: CASSEGGGATEAFF. DNA of the CDR3: TGTGCCAGCAGTGAAGGTGGAGGGGCCACTGAAGCTTTCTTT.

The chain has TRBV7-9 and TRBJ1-5; TRBD1 matches 9 bases. Germline V gene sequence: CDR1 SEHNR, CDR2 FQNEAQ (reference sequence). The CDR3 loop spans 16 amino acids. The V segment lost 3 bases and the J segment 4 bases; nucleotides outside the gene matches: 7. The CDR3 sequence is CASSLERDRGNQPQHF. The CDR3, as DNA: TGTGCCAGCAGCTTGGAACGAGACAGGGGGAATCAGCCCCAGCATTTT.

In its sample, this clone was seen once. The rearrangement joins TRBV11-2 to TRBJ1-2, with D possibly TRBD1 on 5 matching bases. V dropped 3 bases and J dropped 4 bases, with 12 bases sitting between them. Germline V gene lookup returns CDR1 SGHAT and CDR2 FQNNGV. The CDR3 consists of 14 residues. This CDR3 is CASSFTDNSYGYTF. Here the CDR3 DNA reads TGTGCCAGCAGCTTCACGGACAACTCCTATGGCTACACCTTC. Full variable domain (rest looked up from reference TRBV11-2 and TRBJ1-2): EAGVAQSPRYKIIEKRQSVAFWCNPISGHATLYWYQQILGQGPKLLIQFQNNGVVDDSQLPKDRFSAERLKGVDSTLKIQPAKLEDSAVYLCASSFTDNSYGYTFGSGTRLTVV.

This rearrangement joins TRBV9 to TRBJ2-5; 10 nucleotides agree with TRBD2. The germline CDR1 and CDR2 sequences are SGDLS and YYNGEE. V trimming: 0 bases; J trimming: 0 bases; junction bases outside the gene matches: 2. This CDR3 has 16 residues. The CDR3 nucleotides read TGTGCCAGCAGCGTAGAAGCGGGGGGGTACCAAGAGACCCAGTACTTC. This gives the protein CASSVEAGGYQETQYF.

The chain is built from TRBV6-4 and TRBJ2-7, with 9 bases aligning to TRBD1. Germline V lookup: CDR1 MRHNA, CDR2 SNTAGT. The trim removed 11 bases at V and 1 base at J, leaving 9 bases unmatched. This CDR3 has 14 amino acids. CDR3 sequence: CAVNRGQGSYEQYF. The CDR3 bases are TGTGCCGTCAATAGGGGACAGGGATCCTACGAGCAGTACTTC.

This clone was detected once. The V and J genes are TRBV15 and TRBJ1-1; D perhaps matches TRBD1 (5 bases). There are 15 residues in the CDR3. The V gene lost 5 bases and the J gene lost 5 bases, with 18 bases spanning the gap. CDR1 LNHNV and CDR2 YYDKDF come from the germline V gene (reference sequence). Here the CDR3 reads CATSPQGTGGTEAFF. CDR3 DNA sequence: TGTGCCACCAGCCCCCAAGGGACCGGCGGTACTGAAGCTTTCTTT.

This chain links TRBV28 with TRBJ1-1, with 8 bases matching TRBD1. The CDR3 is made up of 13 amino acids. Germline CDR1 is MDHEN and CDR2 is SYDVKM. Trimming cost V 7 bases and J 7 bases; bases outside gene matches: 8. CDR3: CASTVAGGREAFF. In nucleotides, the CDR3 is TGTGCCAGCACCGTCGCAGGGGGCCGTGAAGCTTTCTTT.

The chain employs TRBV6-6 and TRBJ2-5; 9 nucleotides match TRBD2. J gave up 7 bases and V 0 bases, and 6 bases lay outside the gene matches. The germline V gene encodes CDR1 MNHNY and CDR2 SVGAGI (reference sequence). This CDR3 comprises 15 residues. The CDR3 spells CASSYSSSGDGTQYF. The CDR3 nucleotides read TGTGCCAGCAGTTACTCGTCTAGCGGGGACGGGACCCAGTACTTC.

By share, this clone ranks as medium-sized (0.01 to 0.1%). This rearrangement joins TRBV25-1 to TRBJ1-6, with 8 bases lining up with TRBD1. This CDR3 has 15 amino acids. Germline CDR1 and CDR2: MGHDK and SYGVNS. V was pared by 6 bases and J by 1 base, with 2 bases of the junction left unmatched. In DNA, the CDR3 is TGTGCCAGCAGACGACAGGGGTCCTATAATTCACCCCTCCACTTT. Its translation: CASRRQGSYNSPLHF.

The chain has TRBV27 and TRBJ2-1; D ambiguous. Trimming pared 6 bases from V and 2 bases from J, leaving 17 bases between. The CDR3 has 16 amino acids. From germline, CDR1 is MNHEY and CDR2 SMNVEV (reference sequence). The CDR3 nucleotides are TGTGCCAGCAGCCCCCACATAGGACCCCCCTACAATGAGCAGTTCTTC. Protein sequence: CASSPHIGPPYNEQFF.

This clone was seen once. This chain uses TRBV7-9 with TRBJ2-6, with TRBD1 matching over 7 bases. The CDR3 extends over 16 amino acids. Germline CDR1 and CDR2: SEHNR and FQNEAQ (reference sequence). The junction had 5 bases not matched to a gene; V was cut back by 5 bases and J by 1 base. CDR3 protein: CASSILRGSGANVLTF. DNA for the CDR3: TGTGCCAGCAGCATACTCAGGGGGTCTGGGGCCAACGTCCTGACTTTC.